This T cell receptor (beta chain) was sequenced during a study of blood T cell repertoires in COVID-19 (dated by TCRdb to 2018 to 2021). A note on the overall study: Collaborator samples came from the United States, Italy and Spain and covered acute and convalescent phases of COVID-19. The material from the prospective study consisted of cDNA or gDNA derived from T cells, B-cell-depleted T cells, or PBMCs. Subjects who had been exposed to COVID-19, were actively infected with it, or had recovered from it provided the deeply sampled blood TCRbeta repertoires that made up the dataset. The repertoires were released in a freely available public database intended as a resource for research on the immune response to SARS-CoV-2. The samples were drawn from two sources: the first 160 participants of the ongoing ImmuneRACE study, and 950 to 1,500 subjects contributed by 6 global collaborators. The sample metadata nearly always contained a de-identified subject ID, COVID-19 status, age in years and sex. HLA class I and class II types, where available, came from metadata supplied by the sample provider rather than from assay-based typing.

TCRbeta CDR3 regions were amplified from genomic DNA by means of the immunoSEQ Assay, a bias-controlled multiplex PCR. As for the original processing: Within the assay, amplification of reference gene primers was used to estimate how many nucleated cells each sample contained. Sequence reads were collapsed and filtered to measure the absolute abundance of every unique TCRbeta CDR3 rearrangement. Productive Simpson clonality was computed per sample as the square root of Simpson's diversity index over productive rearrangements. The clones in this table, taken by TCRdb from immuneACCESS, are in-frame only. Not every clone is retained; where verified, under half of the shortfall comes from an unresolved V gene, and the cause of the rest is unknown. V, J and clone size reflect that table, while D and trimming were determined from the DNA. This sample has some 460,000 clones in its table, and 80% to 90% of those were observed once. The ten largest clones add up to 4.3% of the sample.

Collaborating institutions collected whole blood in K2EDTA tubes following their own protocols. Collaborator samples were shipped for TCRbeta analysis as frozen whole blood, isolated PBMCs, or DNA extracted from either sample type. The CDR3, cysteine through phenylalanine, is 16 amino acids long. CDR3 DNA only is kept here, 48 bases in frame from base 1. V is cut back by 2 bases and J by 8 bases, with 10 bases in the junction unmatched. Per the germline V gene, KGHSH is the CDR1 and LQKENI is the CDR2. Concerning this clone itself: This clone's antigen is unknown. The record has no base qualities; no much larger clone is one base away.

The paper's findings and limits, for the study overall: How much clinical and demographic metadata was included differed by source and by participant, and the metadata was provided uncurated.

The sequenced material came from peripheral blood. The receptor was derived from a woman aged 25 to 39 with acute or convalescent COVID-19. The sequence links TRBV18 to TRBJ2-1, with TRBD2 identical over 9 junction bases. This receptor has the CDR3 CASSPKIAGAFDEQFF. The base sequence is TGTGCCAGCTCACCAAAGATAGCGGGGGCATTCGATGAGCAGTTCTTC.